These T cell receptor beta chains were read from a single sample in a study of blood T cell repertoires in COVID-19. Sequencing was performed with immunoSEQ multiplex PCR; in TCRdb, only in-frame clones are kept and a portion is missing. The sample records roughly 240,000 clones, around nine tenths being singletons. What was sequenced was peripheral blood. These receptors were obtained from a woman aged 55-69 years who had recovered from COVID-19. Both conserved end residues are part of each CDR3. D genes are given only for firm matches.

v_call,d_call,j_call,cdr3_aa
TRBV27,TRBD2,TRBJ2-7,CASSPLPTSGGLSYEQYF
TRBV5-1,.,TRBJ2-7,CASSFDSETYEQYF
TRBV28,TRBD2,TRBJ2-1,CASWTSVSEQFF
TRBV4-3,TRBD2,TRBJ2-1,CASSHGRGGRNEQFF
TRBV4-1,.,TRBJ1-1,CASSQDTGVDTEAFF
TRBV5-1,TRBD1,TRBJ2-3,CASSTEGATDTQYF
TRBV11-2,.,TRBJ1-1,CASSLERGLISEAFF
TRBV2,TRBD1,TRBJ2-2,CASSRDRPTGELFF
TRBV5-1,TRBD1,TRBJ2-7,CASSLDLQGAGEQYF
TRBV6-1,TRBD1,TRBJ2-5,CASSESRGQETQYF
TRBV6-6,TRBD1,TRBJ1-2,CASSLQGVKENYGYTF
TRBV3-1/TRBV3-2,.,TRBJ1-3,CASRQGRMLWGRSGNTIYF
TRBV5-8,.,TRBJ1-1,CASSLEAGAEAFF
TRBV12-2,.,TRBJ1-1,CASRLESGLSGPEAFF
TRBV7-9,.,TRBJ2-5,CASSLEGFGTQYF
TRBV5-1,TRBD1,TRBJ2-3,CASSPPGQGLYTQYF
TRBV19,TRBD1,TRBJ1-5,CASSIQDRGNQPQHF
TRBV6-5,.,TRBJ2-7,CASSYLLAGHEQYF
TRBV5-1,.,TRBJ1-3,CASSFRGTNSGNTIYF
TRBV24-1,.,TRBJ2-1,CATPRGGAYNEQFF
TRBV5-4,.,TRBJ2-1,CASSQRQLQGNEQFF
TRBV12-3/TRBV12-4,.,TRBJ2-5,CASKREFGETQYF
TRBV4-2,TRBD1,TRBJ1-6,CASSQDQSRTGRGSPLHF
TRBV4-1,.,TRBJ1-5,CASSQLQNQPQHF
TRBV11-3,TRBD2,TRBJ2-1,CASSLEGLAGGSSYNEQFF
TRBV6-6,.,TRBJ2-7,CASSPARGGPSWVYEQYF
TRBV28,TRBD1,TRBJ2-1,CASSEIGQGERYNEQFF
TRBV5-1,.,TRBJ2-5,CASRMGGAYLQGKETQYF
TRBV4-3,TRBD1,TRBJ1-2,CASSRTGQLYGYTF
TRBV5-1,TRBD1,TRBJ2-3,CASSGGTGNMNTQYF
TRBV12-5,.,TRBJ2-6,CASGPSGANVLTF
TRBV5-6,.,TRBJ1-5,CASSLGTNQPQHF
TRBV6-2/TRBV6-3,TRBD1,TRBJ1-6,CASSSGTGWPNSPLHF
TRBV19,.,TRBJ2-3,CASARGRDTDTQYF
TRBV7-3,TRBD1,TRBJ2-6,CASGQGVSLFGANVLTF
TRBV6-4,.,TRBJ2-3,CASSAGGASTDTQYF
TRBV28,TRBD1,TRBJ1-2,CASSQHRGSGGAYGYTF
TRBV28,TRBD2,TRBJ2-7,CASIHSTGLAYEQYF
TRBV12-3/TRBV12-4,.,TRBJ2-5,CASTQGTKTQYF
TRBV7-3,.,TRBJ2-2,CASSRGAGLNTGELFF
TRBV20-1,.,TRBJ2-7,CSASSASSYEQYF
TRBV19,TRBD1,TRBJ2-7,CASSPRGLGEQYF
TRBV25-1,TRBD1,TRBJ1-6,CASSGDRGLNSPLHF
TRBV10-3,.,TRBJ2-7,CAISLTGTTSLSYEQYF
TRBV9,TRBD2,TRBJ2-3,CASSVTRSGTSGITDTQYF
TRBV7-7,TRBD1,TRBJ2-2,CASSSGQGASTGELFF
TRBV10-3,TRBD1,TRBJ2-7,CAISSDRGGYEQYF
TRBV11-2,TRBD1,TRBJ1-2,CASSLAGDRVYYGYTF
TRBV18,.,TRBJ2-3,CASSPKPGGTDTQYF
TRBV7-3,TRBD1,TRBJ1-3,CASPSQTGSSGNTIYF
TRBV18,.,TRBJ2-2,CASSPGAENTGELFF